Given below is one TCR beta chain in context. The target antigen is unknown. This specimen belongs to a study of tissue T cells after allogeneic stem cell transplantation. Study outcomes and limitations: Anatomically similar tissues had similar TCR repertoires within each patient.

TCRdb's table, derived via immunoSEQ multiplex PCR, lists solely in-frame clones and lacks some. The data contain approximately 4,900 clones, nearly 70% of them seen just once; the ten biggest clones take up less than 9.5%. Trimming removed 4 bases from V and 3 bases from J; junction bases left unmatched: 4. The CDR3 is made up of 15 amino acids. Per germline, CDR1 MNHNY and CDR2 SVGAGI (reference sequence). The source of this sequence is a female donor over 55 with lung cancer. This chain connects TRBV6-6 to TRBJ2-2, with 8 positions matching TRBD2. The sequencing used tissue from the colon, collected at autopsy. CDR3 sequence (DNA): TGTGCCAGCAGTTCTCTCGGGAGGGACACCGGGGAGCTGTTTTTT. It encodes CASSSLGRDTGELFF.